This TCR beta chain was identified in a study of shared clonotypes between healthy human individuals (dated by TCRdb to about 2020). Looking at the study overall: A few men and two women, aged 18 to 49 years, made up the cohort. Different laboratories and diverse techniques were used to prepare libraries and sequence TCR repertoires, to increase sequencing depth and limit assay-specific biases. Leukapheresis yielded between about 0.94 and 10 billion PBMCs per donor. To estimate repertoire size and how much clonotypes are shared between individuals, the study performed deep sequencing of blood TCR repertoires from five healthy adults. Summary of the overall study and its limitations: Pairwise subsampling indicated that sequencing depth was expected to affect the degree of clonotype sharing among donors. Because the study included a small number of donors, the genetic and exposure-history diversity represented was limited. Sampling was restricted to blood, and TCR repertoires in tissue are likely to differ from TCR repertoires in blood.

Using the deep immunoSEQ assay, TCR CDR3 regions were amplified from genomic DNA by multiplex PCR. Extracted genomic DNA from each cell subset was distributed evenly across all wells of several immunoSEQ 96-well plates, and each plate was treated as a replicate. For unsorted PBMC, approximately 290 ng of genomic DNA, equivalent to around 33,000 T cell genomes, went into each replicate PCR. Unsorted PBMC genomic DNA was sequenced across ten immunoSEQ deep assay plates. The purified libraries were quantified using a Qubit 3.0 fluorometer, sized with a Bioanalyzer 2100, and then quantified again using the KAPA Library Quantification kit. A separate single-read 150-cycle Illumina NextSeq 550 flow cell was used to sequence each immunoSEQ 96-well plate. The published analysis was carried out like this. Because the immunoSEQ output included only junctional sequences and no quality scores, the filtering could not be the same as the filtering used for full-length reads. To assign V/J genes and CDR3, sequences were annotated using PyIR, a Python wrapper for IgBLAST v1.9, with IMGT germline references. Any read was removed if the V/J assignment was weak (E-value above 1e-6), the CDR3 was missing, or the read contained stop codons, out-of-frame junctions, or ambiguous translated residues. V3J clonotypes were defined as sequences sharing an identical inferred V gene, J gene, and CDR3 amino acid sequence. The percentage overlap between two repertoires was calculated by dividing the number of shared unique clonotypes by the size of the smaller repertoire. Richness of each repertoire was evaluated using RTK rarefaction, the Chao1 estimator, and Recon v2.1 estimates of unobserved clonotypes. The clones in this table, taken by TCRdb from immuneACCESS, are in-frame only. Not every clone is retained; where verified, under half of the shortfall comes from an unresolved V gene, and the cause of the rest is unknown. The V and J calls and clone size are taken from that table; D and trimming were inferred from the DNA. This sample lists about 520,000 clones; 65% to 85% were detected once. The ten most abundant clones make up roughly 13% of the sample.

For CDR1 and CDR2, the germline V gene lists MDHEN and SYDVKM. The CDR3 goes from the cysteine to the phenylalanine over 15 residues. The DNA shown is the 45-base CDR3, in frame from base 1. The germline V end is reduced by 2 bases and the J end by 3 bases; junction bases left unmatched: 7. For this clone: There is no known antigen for this receptor. With a far larger clone one base away, a read error is the likely cause. Other DNA sequences in this sample translate to the same CDR3.

Healthy HIV-negative adults with no recently reported acute infections or vaccinations were included as donors. Only Caucasian adults living in Nashville, Tennessee, USA were represented among the donors. For unsorted samples, about 90 million PBMCs were counted and genomic DNA was extracted with the QIAamp DNA Blood Mini kit. Blood was collected by leukapheresis, and PBMCs were isolated by Ficoll-Histopaque density gradient centrifugation and then cryopreserved in liquid nitrogen vapor phase. The sample consisted of PBMCs. The sequence joins TRBV28 to TRBJ2-7; a stretch of 7 junction bases matches TRBD2. This receptor was identified in a middle-aged woman in good health. Some clones in this sample may be carry-over from other donors' samples. The CDR3 region: CASSLSPSGSYEQYF. The DNA sequence is as follows: TGTGCCAGCAGTTTAAGTCCTAGCGGTAGCTACGAGCAGTACTTC. With all but the CDR3 taken from the reference TRBV28 and TRBJ2-7 genes, the full variable domain is: DVKVTQSSRYLVKRTGEKVFLECVQDMDHENMFWYRQDPGLGLRLIYFSYDVKMKEKGDIPEGYSVSREKKERFSLILESASTNQTSMYLCASSLSPSGSYEQYFGPGTRLTVT.